This TCR beta chain was captured in a study of early T cells in non-severe SARS-CoV-2 infection. In the study overall: Sequencing input comprised bulk RNA from unsorted whole blood; chain pairing was not available.

The V end lost 0 bases, the J end lost 2 bases, and 10 bases lay between the germline ends. This CDR3 spans 15 amino acids. The germline gives CDR1 SNHLY, CDR2 FYNNEI. General study findings and limits: The matching step, a VDJdb search, favored anti-spike CD8 responses and missed private and CD4 specificities.

Turning to this clonotype: The target antigen is unknown.

The TCR library protocol attached unique molecular identifiers to the individual cDNA molecules. TCRdb ran MiXCR on the 5' RACE reads and lists one entry per CDR3 protein. The sample has some 50,000 distinct CDR3 sequences, less than 9.5% seen once; the top ten hold 4.2%. V gene TRBV2 combines with J gene TRBJ1-2; D is perhaps TRBD1 (6 bases). The specimen was whole blood. The clonotype was recovered from an adult who was a healthcare worker with PCR-confirmed SARS-CoV-2 infection or an uninfected control (not recorded which). The CDR3 nucleotides read TGTGCCAGCAGTGAAGCGGCCAGGGGCAACTATGGCTACACCTTC. Residues: CASSEAARGNYGYTF.